The present T cell receptor beta chain was sequenced within a study of metastatic and nonmetastatic thyroid tumors. In the study overall: The study looked at repertoires side by side in blood and in tumor or nodule tissue from malignant and benign thyroid patients.

CDR1 is MGHRA and CDR2 is YSYEKL in the germline V gene. The length of the CDR3 is 15 residues. Trimming took 1 base from V and 4 from J, leaving 13 bases between them. Study processing details: Clinicopathological groups supplied CDR3 differences that were used to build a distant-metastasis classifier for papillary thyroid cancer. MiXCR re-clonotyped the PCR reads for TCRdb. The V and J calls were not made by the authors but by TCRdb's processing. The sample consists of about 40,000 clones, under 20% of them appearing once. The entire patient cohort was treatment-naive prior to thyroid surgery. V is TRBV4-1 and J is TRBJ1-1, with D perhaps matching TRBD1 (5 bases). Sequenced: tumor tissue. The TCR originated in a female donor with papillary thyroid cancer or a benign thyroid nodule (not recorded which). Some clones in this sample may be carry-over from other donors' samples. CDR3 region: CASSQAEGLATEAFF. CDR3 nucleotide sequence: TGCGCCAGCAGCCAAGCCGAGGGACTGGCCACTGAAGCTTTCTTT.